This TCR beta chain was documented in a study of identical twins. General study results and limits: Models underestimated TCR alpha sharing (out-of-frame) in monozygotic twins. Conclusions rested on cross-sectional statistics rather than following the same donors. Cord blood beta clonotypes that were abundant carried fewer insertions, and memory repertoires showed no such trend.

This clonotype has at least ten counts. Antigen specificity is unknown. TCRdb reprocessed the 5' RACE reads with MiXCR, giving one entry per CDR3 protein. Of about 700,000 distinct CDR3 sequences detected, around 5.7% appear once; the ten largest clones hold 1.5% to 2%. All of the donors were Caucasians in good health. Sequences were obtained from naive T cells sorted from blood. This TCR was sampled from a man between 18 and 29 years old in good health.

The CDR3 coding sequence is TGTGCCAGCAGCCAAGAAAACAGGGGGCTCGAGCAGTTCTTC. Protein product: CASSQENRGLEQFF. The chain links TRBV3-1 to TRBJ2-1; TRBD1 aligns across 9 bases. Looked up from germline, CDR1 is LGHDT and CDR2 is YNNKEL (reference sequence). After removal of 0 bases from V and 10 bases from J, the junction contained 4 bases not matched to a gene. This CDR3 contains 14 residues.